The next 13 T cell receptor beta chains were all read from a single sample in a study of T cells after yellow fever vaccination. TCRdb ran MiXCR on the 5' RACE reads and lists one entry per CDR3 protein. The sample holds over 300,000 distinct CDR3 sequences, about 4% seen once. This sample comprised PBMCs, obtained 5 days after the yellow fever booster vaccination. The receptors shown here come from a man younger than 35 who received the YFV17D yellow fever vaccine.

The chain joins TRBV2 to TRBJ2-2, with no clear D. V lost 2 bases and J lost 3, with 16 bases in between. Germline V gene data show CDR1 as SNHLY and CDR2 as FYNNEI. The CDR3 spans 17 residues. In nucleotides, the CDR3 is TGTGCCAGCAGTGAAATGGGTCAACAACTATACACCGGGGAGCTGTTTTTT. Its protein is CASSEMGQQLYTGELFF.

The chain combines TRBV27 with TRBJ1-1; D gene unclear. CDR1 is MNHEY and CDR2 is SMNVEV in the germline V gene (reference sequence). Trimming removed 6 bases from V and 2 bases from J, with 16 bases in between. The CDR3 runs 15 residues. CDR3 in amino acids: CASRQRYVGNTEAFF. CDR3 DNA sequence: TGTGCCAGCAGACAAAGGTACGTCGGAAACACTGAAGCTTTCTTT.

This clonotype has only a few counts. A read error may produce the germline difference seen at one junction end. The chain has TRBV20-1 and TRBJ2-1, with a possible D match to TRBD1 (6 bases). Germline V gene sequence: CDR1 DFQATT, CDR2 SNEGSKA (reference sequence). CDR3 length: 14 amino acids. The CDR3, as DNA: TGCAGTGCTAGTGAGGGGACATCCTTCAATGAGCAGTTCTTC. This encodes CSASEGTSFNEQFF.

This clonotype showed up many times. The chain carries TRBV5-1 and TRBJ2-1, with a possible D match to TRBD2 (6 bases). CDR1 and CDR2 (germline): SGHRS, YFSETQ. V lost 4 bases, J lost 5 bases, and 28 bases lay in between. CDR3 size: 19 residues. CDR3 nucleotide sequence: TGCGCCAGCAGCCTCCGCGGAGGGAGCGGGTTGATAGGAAACAATGAGCAGTTCTTC. Its translation is CASSLRGGSGLIGNNEQFF.

This clonotype was observed many times. V is TRBV19 and J is TRBJ1-5, with D possibly being TRBD1 (6 bases). Germline V gives CDR1 LNHDA, CDR2 SQIVND (reference sequence). The CDR3 is 15 amino acids. With 0 bases removed from V and 7 bases from J, the gap between germline ends came to 13 bases. CDR3 coding DNA: TGTGCCAGTAGTATAGATCAAAACAGGGAGCAGCCCCAGCATTTT. It encodes CASSIDQNREQPQHF.

There are many counts of this clonotype. The chain employs TRBV28 and TRBJ1-2; D is possibly TRBD1 (6 bases). This CDR3 contains 13 residues. Germline CDR1 reads MDHEN; CDR2 reads SYDVKM. V was shortened by 11 bases and J by 8 bases, with 21 bases between the two germline ends. CDR3: CAVMPGGRRGYTF. The CDR3, as DNA: TGTGCCGTTATGCCCGGGGGGCGACGAGGCTACACCTTC.

The CDR3: CASRSHNRGPDTQYF. CDR3 in DNA: TGTGCCAGCAGGAGTCACAACCGGGGCCCAGATACGCAGTATTTT. The chain carries TRBV12-3 or TRBV12-4 and TRBJ2-3; D possibly matches TRBD1 or TRBD2 (5 bases each). The germline V and J ends were trimmed by 6 bases and 4 bases, with 17 bases remaining between them. CDR3 length: 15 amino acids.

This clonotype turned up a few times. CDR3: CASSLTGENGYTF. CDR3 nucleotide sequence: TGCGCCAGCAGCTTAACAGGGGAGAATGGCTACACCTTC. This chain connects TRBV5-1 to TRBJ1-2; 7 bases line up with TRBD1. Germline CDR1 reads SGHRS; CDR2 reads YFSETQ. The CDR3 contains 13 residues. Trimming cost V 2 bases and J 6 bases; bases outside gene matches: 4.

V usage is TRBV29-1 and J usage is TRBJ1-1, with 7 bases that match TRBD1. The CDR3 has 13 residues. Losses at the gene ends were 7 bases for V and 0 bases for J; bases not matched to a gene: 5. Germline-derived CDR1 and CDR2 are SQVTM and ANQGSEA. In nucleotides, the CDR3 is TGCAGCGCCGCGGGACAGATGAACACTGAAGCTTTCTTT. This translates into CSAAGQMNTEAFF.

This clonotype was detected many times. This rearrangement joins TRBV20-1 to TRBJ2-3, with D perhaps matching TRBD1 (6 bases). The CDR3 sequence is 14 residues long. With 6 bases removed from V and 7 bases from J, the gap between germline ends came to 20 bases. CDR1 is DFQATT and CDR2 is SNEGSKA in the germline V gene (reference sequence). The CDR3 here is CSAPGAGAAYTQYF. CDR3 nucleotide sequence: TGCAGTGCCCCAGGGGCAGGGGCTGCGTATACGCAGTATTTT.

This clonotype occurred many times. The V gene is TRBV29-1, the J gene TRBJ2-5; either TRBD1 or TRBD2 may supply D (6 bases each). This CDR3 is 16 amino acids long. The V end lost 8 bases, the J end lost 2 bases, and 24 bases lay between the germline ends. Per the germline V gene, CDR1 is SQVTM and CDR2 is ANQGSEA. DNA for the CDR3: TGCAGCTCATGGGCCGGGGCCGGGGGCCTTCAAGAGACCCAGTACTTC. This encodes CSSWAGAGGLQETQYF.

This clonotype was counted a few times. The chain couples TRBV4-2 to TRBJ2-7; tentatively, D is TRBD1 or TRBD2 (5 bases each). Per the germline V gene, CDR1 is LGHNA and CDR2 is YNFKEQ. V gave up 2 bases and J gave up 5 bases, with 16 bases separating them. The CDR3 covers 15 residues. The DNA of the CDR3 is TGTGCCAGCAGCCAAACAAGGGACCTGAACGACGAGCAGTACTTC. Translation gives CASSQTRDLNDEQYF.

This clonotype was observed many times. V and J are TRBV12-3 or TRBV12-4 and TRBJ2-5; TRBD1 is a possible D gene (7 bases). Trimming cost V 6 bases and J 1 base, with 12 bases left between them. The CDR3 is made up of 14 amino acids. CDR3 DNA sequence: TGTGCCAGCAGCCTGCAGGGGGGCCAAGAGACCCAGTACTTC. Amino acid sequence: CASSLQGGQETQYF.